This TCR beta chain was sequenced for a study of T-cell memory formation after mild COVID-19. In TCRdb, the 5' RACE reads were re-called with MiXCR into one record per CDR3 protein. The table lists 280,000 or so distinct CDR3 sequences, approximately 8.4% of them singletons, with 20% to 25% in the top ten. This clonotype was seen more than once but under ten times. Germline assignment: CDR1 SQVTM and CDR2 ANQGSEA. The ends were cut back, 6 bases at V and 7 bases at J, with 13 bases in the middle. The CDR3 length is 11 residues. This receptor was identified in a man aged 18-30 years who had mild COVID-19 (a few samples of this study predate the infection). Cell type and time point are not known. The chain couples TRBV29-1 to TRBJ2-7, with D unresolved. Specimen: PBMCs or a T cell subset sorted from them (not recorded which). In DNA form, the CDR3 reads TGCAGCGTCGGAGACATGTGGGAGCAGTACTTC. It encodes CSVGDMWEQYF.